One sample yielded the 21 T cell receptor beta chains listed below, sequenced in a study of CD8+ T cells in alopecia areata. RNA extraction was followed by reverse transcription into cDNA, which acted as the sequencing template. Produced via immunoSEQ multiplex PCR; TCRdb's table is partial and in-frame only. In the table there are about 190,000 clones, approximately 61% of which are singletons. Treatment indicated: oral pan-JAK inhibitor, 5-10 mg twice daily. Sequences were derived from CD4+ T cells sorted from blood, sampled at week 24, from a patient treated with tofacitinib. These receptors originate from a human donor with alopecia areata.

This clone turned up a few times. The rearrangement links TRBV7-8 to TRBJ2-7; D may be TRBD2 (7 bases). Deletions cut 5 bases from V and 5 bases from J, with 19 bases between. CDR1 and CDR2 (germline): SGHVS, FQNEAQ. The CDR3 runs to 15 residues. The CDR3 spells CASSPSGGGPNEQYF. The CDR3 bases are TGTGCCAGCAGCCCAAGTGGGGGGGGGCCCAACGAGCAGTACTTC. Based on the CDR3 plus reference TRBV7-8 and TRBJ2-7, the full variable domain is GAGVSQSPRYKVAKRGQDVALRCDPISGHVSLFWYQQALGQGPEFLTYFQNEAQLDKSGLPSDRFFAERPEGSVSTLKIQRTQQEDSAVYLCASSPSGGGPNEQYFGPGTRLTVT.

The sample holds many counts of this clone. This chain connects TRBV5-1 to TRBJ1-2; 8 bases are shared with TRBD1. This CDR3 has 14 residues. Germline assignment: CDR1 SGHRS and CDR2 YFSETQ. The V and J ends lost 4 bases and 5 bases, in that order; junction bases with no gene match: 7. CDR3 bases: TGCGCCAGCAGCCCGGACAGGGTGAAGTATGGCTACACCTTC. Its protein is CASSPDRVKYGYTF.

On this clone itself: Other DNA sequences in this specimen translate into the identical CDR3. The chain employs TRBV6-5 and TRBJ1-5; no clear D. The germline V and J ends were trimmed by 2 bases and 6 bases, with 8 bases remaining between them. The CDR3 consists of 13 residues. Per germline, CDR1 MNHEY and CDR2 SVGAGI. CDR3 loop: CASSYGGGQPQHF. CDR3 coding DNA: TGTGCCAGCAGTTACGGTGGCGGTCAGCCCCAGCATTTT.

This clone was recorded only once. V usage is TRBV9 and J usage is TRBJ2-1, with D perhaps matching TRBD2 (6 bases). CDR3 size: 15 residues. Deletions cut 6 bases from V and 8 bases from J, with 21 bases between. The germline V gene has CDR1 SGDLS and CDR2 YYNGEE. CDR3 sequence (DNA): TGTGCCAGCACCGTGGGCGGGGCGGAAGTCGATGAGCAGTTCTTC. It yields the protein CASTVGGAEVDEQFF.

This sequence joins TRBV5-1 and TRBJ2-5; 8 positions agree with TRBD2. The junction had 3 bases not matched to a gene; V was cut back by 5 bases and J by 3 bases. The CDR3 length is 13 residues. Germline V gives CDR1 SGHRS, CDR2 YFSETQ. This CDR3 is CASSSGVKETQYF. Here the CDR3 DNA reads TGCGCCAGCAGTAGCGGGGTAAAAGAGACCCAGTACTTC.

This rearrangement joins TRBV30 to TRBJ1-6, with D uncertain. Germline V gives CDR1 GTSNPN, CDR2 SVGIG (reference sequence). The length of the CDR3 is 15 residues. V gave up 0 bases and J gave up 8 bases, with 14 bases separating them. The CDR3 DNA reads as TGTGCCTGGAGTGTAAGGGTGCAGTTTGATTCACCCCTCCACTTT. This codes for CAWSVRVQFDSPLHF. Full variable domain (rest looked up from reference TRBV30 and TRBJ1-6): SQTIHQWPATLVQPVGSPLSLECTVEGTSNPNLYWYRQAAGRGLQLLFYSVGIGQISSEVPQNLSASRPQDRQFILSSKKLLLSDSGFYLCAWSVRVQFDSPLHFGNGTRLTVT.

The gene calls are TRBV29-1 and TRBJ2-3; tentatively, D is TRBD2 (6 bases). The germline V and J ends were trimmed by 6 bases and 3 bases, with 13 bases remaining between them. Germline CDR1 SQVTM, CDR2 ANQGSEA. CDR3 length equals 13 residues. The CDR3 region is CSVDRSGTDTQYF. In nucleotides, the CDR3 is TGCAGCGTCGACAGAAGCGGGACAGATACGCAGTATTTT.

This clone appeared a few times. The chain carries TRBV5-1 and TRBJ2-5; 7 nucleotides align to TRBD1. CDR3 length equals 15 residues. The junction had 10 bases not matched to a gene; V was cut back by 3 bases and J by 5 bases. Germline V lookup: CDR1 SGHRS, CDR2 YFSETQ. CDR3 residues: CASSYSTGAMETQYF. CDR3 nucleotide sequence: TGCGCCAGCAGCTACTCTACAGGGGCGATGGAGACCCAGTACTTC.

The J gene is TRBJ1-1, the V gene TRBV29-1, with D perhaps TRBD1 (5 bases). The germline V and J ends were trimmed by 7 bases and 5 bases, with 14 bases remaining between them. Germline CDR1 SQVTM, CDR2 ANQGSEA. The CDR3 spans 12 residues. The CDR3 DNA sequence: TGCAGCGGACGGGAGTCAGGGACTGAAGCTTTCTTT. This gives the protein CSGRESGTEAFF.

The chain employs TRBV7-2 and TRBJ1-1, with TRBD1 as a possible D gene (6 bases). In germline, CDR1 is SGHTA, CDR2 FQGNSA. V lost 5 bases and J lost 6, with 19 bases in between. CDR3 size: 15 residues. CDR3 in amino acids: CASSPSPGVMSEAFF. The CDR3, as DNA: TGTGCCAGCAGCCCAAGTCCAGGGGTGATGTCTGAAGCTTTCTTT.

Here the CDR3 reads CASSLTANTEAFF. The CDR3 region has the DNA TGTGCCAGCAGCTTGACAGCGAACACTGAAGCTTTCTTT. The genes are TRBV5-4 and TRBJ1-1; D ambiguous. V was pared by 1 base and J by 1 base, with 5 bases between. Germline V gene lookup returns CDR1 SGHNT and CDR2 YYREEE (reference sequence). The CDR3 length is 13 residues.

V usage is TRBV7-6 and J usage is TRBJ1-5; 12 bases fit TRBD1. Germline V gene lookup returns CDR1 SGHVS and CDR2 FNYEAQ. V was clipped by 5 bases and J by 5 bases; unmatched bases: 4. CDR3 length: 15 amino acids. The CDR3 loop is CASSPGTGGHQPQHF. The CDR3 DNA follows: TGTGCCAGCAGCCCCGGGACAGGGGGCCATCAGCCCCAGCATTTT.

On this clone: The same CDR3 is also encoded by other DNA sequences in this sample. J is TRBJ2-7 and V is TRBV30; a weak D match, TRBD1 (5 bases). The CDR3 runs 12 residues. The germline CDR1 and CDR2 sequences are GTSNPN and SVGIG (reference sequence). The V gene lost 4 bases and the J gene lost 1 base, with 8 bases spanning the gap. This CDR3 is CAWKQGSYEQYF. CDR3 in DNA: TGTGCCTGGAAGCAGGGATCCTACGAGCAGTACTTC.

V usage is TRBV5-7 and J usage is TRBJ1-2; D remains unclear. TRBV5-7 is an open reading frame, and its role is uncertain. This CDR3 is built from 16 residues. V was pared by 1 base and J by 0 bases, with 13 bases between. Written as DNA, the CDR3 is TGTGCCAGCAGCTTGTGGGAAGTTGATCCTAACTATGGCTACACCTTC. Translating gives CASSLWEVDPNYGYTF.

V is TRBV30 and J is TRBJ2-1; 10 bases agree with TRBD2. Trimming at V came to 6 bases and at J to 10 bases, leaving 3 bases not matched to a gene. Germline V CDR1 and CDR2: GTSNPN, SVGIG (reference sequence). The CDR3 covers 11 residues. This CDR3 reads CACKLAGEQFF. DNA for the CDR3: TGTGCCTGCAAACTAGCGGGGGAGCAGTTCTTC.

The gene calls are TRBV5-6 and TRBJ1-2; TRBD1 matches 7 bases. This CDR3 has 14 amino acids. J was trimmed by 8 bases and V by 4 bases; bases with no gene match: 11. CDR1 SGHDT and CDR2 YYEEEE come from the germline V gene. The CDR3 spells CASSAGTAKGGYTF. The CDR3 DNA sequence: TGTGCCAGCAGCGCCGGGACAGCTAAAGGAGGCTACACCTTC.

This chain joins TRBV30 and TRBJ2-3, with D perhaps matching TRBD1 or TRBD2 (5 bases each). The CDR3 consists of 13 residues. Germline V gene lookup returns CDR1 GTSNPN and CDR2 SVGIG (reference sequence). V was shortened by 2 bases and J by 0 bases, with 6 bases between the two germline ends. For the CDR3, the DNA is TGTGCCTGGAGTAGGGACAGCACAGATACGCAGTATTTT. This translates into CAWSRDSTDTQYF.

This chain links TRBV29-1 with TRBJ1-1; no definite D call. The V gene lost 3 bases and the J gene lost 1 base, with 6 bases spanning the gap. Germline V gives CDR1 SQVTM, CDR2 ANQGSEA. This CDR3 is 12 amino acids long. CDR3 sequence: CSVDSRNTEAFF. The CDR3 DNA reads as TGCAGCGTTGATTCTAGGAACACTGAAGCTTTCTTT.

The chain carries TRBV9 and TRBJ1-2; D is undetermined. V gave up 3 bases and J gave up 7 bases, with 13 bases separating them. CDR1 is SGDLS, CDR2 YYNGEE, per germline. The CDR3 contains 13 residues. The CDR3, as DNA: TGTGCCAGCAGCGAGAGCCGAGGTTCTGGCTACACCTTC. As protein: CASSESRGSGYTF.

This sequence joins TRBV6-5 and TRBJ2-6, with D tentatively TRBD1 (6 bases). Germline CDR1 MNHEY, CDR2 SVGAGI. This CDR3 comprises 15 residues. The V gene lost 6 bases and the J gene lost 1 base, with 10 bases spanning the gap. The CDR3 protein is CASRKQGSGANVLTF. The CDR3 region has the DNA TGTGCCAGCAGAAAACAGGGATCTGGGGCCAACGTCCTGACTTTC.

CDR3 coding DNA: TGTGCCAGCAGTGTCTCAGAACTAGGCCCTAACAATGAGCAGTTCTTC. It yields the protein CASSVSELGPNNEQFF. The chain employs TRBV2 and TRBJ2-1, with a weak D call TRBD2 (5 bases). Germline assignment: CDR1 SNHLY and CDR2 FYNNEI. This CDR3 spans 16 amino acids. V lost 4 bases, J lost 5 bases, and 18 bases lay in between. The full variable domain, its missing parts supplied by reference TRBV2 and TRBJ2-1, is EPEVTQTPSHQVTQMGQEVILRCVPISNHLYFYWYRQILGQKVEFLVSFYNNEISEKSEIFDDQFSVERPDGSNFTLKIRSTKLEDSAMYFCASSVSELGPNNEQFFGPGTRLTVL.